This entry describes one TCR beta chain. Methods used by the authors: Reference gene primer amplification gave nucleated cell count estimates. Assay used: immunoSEQ multiplex PCR; TCRdb lists only in-frame clones, some missing. From that table come the V and J calls and clone size; the DNA was used to work out D and trimming. Of about 85,000 clones listed, approximately 90% are singletons. The data stem from a study of blood T cell repertoires in COVID-19. Across the whole study: COVID-19 samples from acute and convalescent phases originated in the United States, Italy and Spain. In each case, the material was cDNA or gDNA derived from T cells, B-cell-depleted T cells, or PBMCs.

Germline V lookup: CDR1 PRHDT, CDR2 FYEKMQ (reference sequence). The V gene lost 6 bases and the J gene lost 1 base, with 8 bases spanning the gap. CDR3 length: 13 residues. The chain carries TRBV13 and TRBJ2-3; the D is unclear. The source material was peripheral blood. The clonotype comes from a human donor with active COVID-19. The donor label of this sample is uncertain. This CDR3 reads CASRSVGTDTQYF. CDR3 DNA sequence: TGTGCCAGCAGATCAGTCGGCACAGATACGCAGTATTTT.